The 16 T cell receptor beta chains below all came from one sample that was sequenced in a study of PD-1 blockade in mismatch repair-deficient tumors (dated 2017 in TCRdb). Library preparation was by the immunoSEQ multiplex PCR assay. Entries here come from immuneACCESS through TCRdb and include only in-frame sequences with V and J called. Some clones fail to appear in such tables; in the studies checked, an unresolved V gene covers under half of the shortfall, and the cause of the remainder is unknown. This sample is represented by some 130,000 clones; 88% of them were singletons. The biggest ten clones account for approximately 12% of the sample. The sequences come from peripheral blood, collected roughly 67 weeks after starting pembrolizumab. These receptors were obtained from an adult with mismatch repair-deficient cancer.

V usage is TRBV19 and J usage is TRBJ2-7, with 7 nucleotides matching TRBD1. V shed 1 base, J shed 7 bases, and the junction held 7 bases outside the gene matches. Germline V CDR1 and CDR2: LNHDA, SQIVND (reference sequence). This CDR3 is built from 14 residues. The CDR3 loop is CASSIGTGPREQYF. CDR3 DNA: TGTGCCAGTAGTATAGGGACAGGTCCCCGGGAGCAGTACTTC.

The chain carries TRBV13 and TRBJ2-3; no firm D call. Trimming removed 3 bases at V and 0 bases at J, with 13 bases between. Per the germline V gene, CDR1 is PRHDT and CDR2 is FYEKMQ (reference sequence). The CDR3 extends over 16 amino acids. In nucleotides, the CDR3 is TGTGCCAGCAGCTTCCCCAGAAAGACCAGCACAGATACGCAGTATTTT. Its translation is CASSFPRKTSTDTQYF.

This chain joins TRBV4-1 and TRBJ1-1; maybe TRBD1 (6 bases). Trimming cost V 4 bases and J 4 bases, with 7 bases left between them. The CDR3 covers 12 residues. CDR1 and CDR2 (germline): MGHRA, YSYEKL. The CDR3 loop reads CASSPQGTEAFF. The CDR3 region has the DNA TGCGCCAGCAGCCCACAGGGCACTGAAGCTTTCTTT.

Details on this clone: This sample includes further DNA sequences coding for the same CDR3. This chain links TRBV28 with TRBJ2-5; perhaps TRBD1 as D (5 bases). The CDR3 has 14 residues. The V gene's germline CDR1 is MDHEN and CDR2 SYDVKM. V lost 2 bases, J lost 1 base, and 8 bases lay in between. As DNA, the CDR3 is TGTGCCAGCAGTTTAATCAGGGCCCAAGAGACCCAGTACTTC. This gives the protein CASSLIRAQETQYF.

The J gene is TRBJ2-5, the V gene TRBV12-5, with a possible D match to TRBD2 (5 bases). The ends were cut back, 1 base at V and 9 bases at J, with 6 bases in the middle. CDR1 and CDR2 (germline): LGHNT, FRNRAP. CDR3 size: 11 residues. The CDR3 sequence is CASGLGEPQYF. The CDR3 nucleotides read TGTGCTAGTGGTTTGGGGGAGCCCCAGTACTTC.

As to this clone: One end of the junction does not line up with germline, which may come from a read error. This chain connects TRBV9 to TRBJ2-7, with 9 bases fitting TRBD1. The germline V gene has CDR1 SGDLS and CDR2 YYNGEE. CDR3 length: 12 amino acids. The CDR3 bases are TGTGCCAGCAGCGGGGACAGGGAGGAGCTGTACTTC. It codes for CASSGDREELYF.

The chain is built from TRBV29-1 and TRBJ2-7, with TRBD1 identical over 10 bases. The CDR3 extends over 13 amino acids. In germline, CDR1 is SQVTM, CDR2 ANQGSEA. J gave up 4 bases and V 6 bases, and 6 bases lay outside the gene matches. CDR3 sequence: CSVTGTGEYEQYF. The CDR3 DNA sequence: TGCAGCGTGACCGGGACAGGGGAGTACGAGCAGTACTTC.

V usage is TRBV13 and J usage is TRBJ2-7; TRBD2 matches 10 bases. V lost 5 bases and J lost 3; bases outside the gene matches: 4. Germline V gene data show CDR1 as PRHDT and CDR2 as FYEKMQ (reference sequence). This CDR3 spans 14 amino acids. The CDR3 reads CASSGTSVNYEQYF. CDR3 sequence (DNA): TGTGCCAGCAGCGGGACTAGCGTAAACTACGAGCAGTACTTC.

The chain is built from TRBV4-3 and TRBJ1-5; a possible D gene is TRBD1 (5 bases). Germline values: CDR1 LGHNA, CDR2 YSLEER. V lost 1 base and J lost 6, with 13 bases in between. CDR3 length equals 15 residues. The CDR3 spells CASSQGAGHGQPQHF. The CDR3 DNA is TGCGCCAGCAGCCAAGGAGCAGGGCACGGTCAGCCCCAGCATTTT.

The genes are TRBV15 and TRBJ1-5; D remains unclear. The CDR3 has 13 amino acids. CDR1 and CDR2 from the germline V gene are LNHNV and YYDKDF (reference sequence). Trimming took off 0 bases at V and 8 bases at J, with 8 bases between the two ends. CDR3 sequence: CATSRDLGKPQHF. The CDR3 nucleotides are TGTGCCACCAGCAGAGATTTAGGGAAGCCCCAGCATTTT. The entire variable domain, with the rest obtained from reference TRBV15 and TRBJ1-5, is as follows: DAMVIQNPRYQVTQFGKPVTLSCSQTLNHNVMYWYQQKSSQAPKLLFHYYDKDFNNEADTPDNFQSRRPNTSFCFLDIRSPGLGDTAMYLCATSRDLGKPQHFGDGTRLSIL.

This chain links TRBV2 with TRBJ2-7, with no clear D. CDR1 is SNHLY and CDR2 is FYNNEI in the germline V gene. The CDR3 loop spans 14 amino acids. Trimming cost V 4 bases and J 0 bases, with 10 bases left between them. The CDR3 is CASSAGRSSYEQYF. DNA for the CDR3: TGTGCCAGCAGTGCAGGCCGAAGCTCCTACGAGCAGTACTTC.

The J gene is TRBJ2-7, the V gene TRBV28, with D possibly matching TRBD2 (5 bases). The CDR3 loop spans 15 amino acids. V lost 6 bases and J lost 4, with 19 bases in between. Germline assignment: CDR1 MDHEN and CDR2 SYDVKM. The CDR3 coding sequence is TGTGCCAGCAGATCTAATGGAGGCCCGCCGTACGAGCAGTACTTC. Protein product: CASRSNGGPPYEQYF.

The genes are TRBV5-1 and TRBJ2-1; no reliable D call. Trimming took off 0 bases at V and 3 bases at J, with 7 bases between the two ends. The CDR3 spans 14 residues. The germline V gene has CDR1 SGHRS and CDR2 YFSETQ. Here the CDR3 reads CASSLGGSYNEQFF. CDR3 in DNA: TGCGCCAGCAGCTTGGGTGGAAGCTACAATGAGCAGTTCTTC.

The chain employs TRBV2 and TRBJ2-3; the match to TRBD2 covers 8 bases. The germline V gene encodes CDR1 SNHLY and CDR2 FYNNEI. The CDR3 spans 16 residues. Germline trimming cut 5 bases from V and 6 bases from J; bases unmatched to any gene: 13. CDR3 DNA sequence: TGTGCCAGCAGTTCCCTATTGACCGGGAGGGGGGATACGCAGTATTTT. Encoded protein: CASSSLLTGRGDTQYF.

The chain links TRBV27 to TRBJ1-2; 7 bases match TRBD1. The CDR3 length is 15 residues. CDR1 and CDR2 (germline): MNHEY, SMNVEV (reference sequence). Germline trimming cut 6 bases from V and 3 bases from J; bases unmatched to any gene: 10. CDR3 protein: CASSKSPDRDYGYTF. As DNA, the CDR3 is TGTGCCAGCAGCAAGAGCCCTGACAGGGACTATGGCTACACCTTC.

The rearrangement links TRBV2 to TRBJ1-5; D may be TRBD1 (5 bases). CDR1 and CDR2 from the germline V gene are SNHLY and FYNNEI. The CDR3 extends over 12 amino acids. Between the trimmed V and J ends, which lost 6 bases and 7 bases, there was a span of 10 bases. DNA of the CDR3: TGTGCCAGCAGGGGGCTGGGGCAGCCCCAGCATTTT. Amino acids: CASRGLGQPQHF.